These 10 T cell receptor beta chains share one sample of origin, sequenced in a study of response to subunit inactivated influenza vaccine. MiXCR, applied by TCRdb to the RT-PCR reads, yields one record per CDR3 protein. The sample includes hundreds of thousands of distinct CDR3 sequences, roughly 8.2% of them seen just once. Source: PBMCs from blood, taken roughly 24 months after vaccination. Receptor source: a man aged 50 to 69 who received an inactivated influenza vaccine.

This clonotype showed up just a few times. The chain couples TRBV7-2 to TRBJ2-3; 10 bases are shared with TRBD2. J was trimmed by 1 base and V by 5 bases; bases with no gene match: 9. Germline V gene sequence: CDR1 SGHTA, CDR2 FQGNSA. The CDR3 has 17 residues. CDR3 residues: CASSKTPLAGGTDTQYF. The CDR3 DNA is TGTGCCAGCAGCAAAACCCCCCTAGCGGGGGGCACAGATACGCAGTATTTT.

This clonotype was counted many times. V and J are TRBV20-1 and TRBJ2-5; 9 bases agree with TRBD2. The V segment lost 2 bases and the J segment 0 bases; nucleotides outside the gene matches: 7. Germline V gene sequence: CDR1 DFQATT, CDR2 SNEGSKA (reference sequence). This CDR3 is built from 16 residues. The chain's CDR3 is CSARPWLAGNQETQYF. DNA of the CDR3: TGCAGTGCTAGACCCTGGCTAGCGGGAAACCAAGAGACCCAGTACTTC.

This clonotype was counted ten times or more. This rearrangement joins TRBV14 to TRBJ2-1; either TRBD1 or TRBD2 may supply D (5 bases each). Germline assignment: CDR1 SGHDN and CDR2 FVKESK. The CDR3 consists of 14 residues. V was shortened by 3 bases and J by 4 bases, with 10 bases between the two germline ends. CDR3: CASSHLGRYNEQFF. The CDR3 DNA follows: TGTGCCAGCAGCCACTTGGGACGGTACAATGAGCAGTTCTTC.

This clonotype appeared a few times. This chain uses TRBV11-2 with TRBJ2-2; 8 bases fit TRBD2. J lost 0 bases, V lost 3 bases, and 15 bases had no gene match. The CDR3 contains 20 residues. Germline V gene data show CDR1 as SGHAT and CDR2 as FQNNGV. CDR3 residues: CASSLVLGRGAVSNTGELFF. CDR3 coding DNA: TGTGCCAGCAGCTTGGTCCTGGGGCGGGGGGCGGTTTCGAACACCGGGGAGCTGTTTTTT.

This clonotype showed up many times. The gene calls are TRBV10-3 and TRBJ2-2; D not resolved. The CDR3 has 12 residues. The germline V gene has CDR1 ENHRY and CDR2 SYGVKD. V dropped 6 bases and J dropped 5 bases, with 7 bases sitting between them. The CDR3 nucleotides read TGTGCCATCAGCGAAGGGACCGGGGAGCTGTTTTTT. Protein product: CAISEGTGELFF.

The chain combines TRBV20-1 with TRBJ2-2, with TRBD2 matching over 9 bases. The CDR3 has 15 residues. CDR1 is DFQATT, CDR2 SNEGSKA, per germline (reference sequence). With 6 bases clipped from V and 1 base from J, the junction kept 6 bases outside the gene matches. CDR3 protein: CSATRLAENTGELFF. The CDR3, as DNA: TGCAGTGCCACAAGACTAGCGGAGAACACCGGGGAGCTGTTTTTT.

J is TRBJ2-2 and V is TRBV5-5, with D tentatively TRBD1 (6 bases). The CDR3 totals 17 residues. Germline V gene sequence: CDR1 SGHKS, CDR2 YYEKEE (reference sequence). The germline V and J ends were trimmed by 3 bases and 0 bases, with 15 bases remaining between them. The CDR3 DNA sequence: TGTGCCAGCAGCTCCCCTACAGGGCTCGCGAACACCGGGGAGCTGTTTTTT. The encoded protein is CASSSPTGLANTGELFF.

There are a few counts of this clonotype. The CDR3 is CASNSDRLLSNQPQHF. The CDR3 nucleotides read TGTGCCAGCAACTCGGACAGACTTCTTAGCAATCAGCCCCAGCATTTT. V gene TRBV28 combines with J gene TRBJ1-5; a possible D gene is TRBD1 (6 bases). V lost 7 bases and J lost 0, with 16 bases in between. The CDR3 consists of 16 residues. Per germline, CDR1 MDHEN and CDR2 SYDVKM.

The rearrangement links TRBV4-3 to TRBJ2-1; the D is unclear. The CDR3 sequence is 14 residues long. Trimming removed 0 bases from V and 5 bases from J, with 8 bases in between. CDR1 is LGHNA and CDR2 is YSLEER in the germline V gene. The CDR3 sequence: CASSQDRPNNEQFF. The CDR3, as DNA: TGCGCCAGCAGCCAAGATCGTCCGAACAATGAGCAGTTCTTC.

This rearrangement joins TRBV11-2 to TRBJ2-5; no firm D call. The CDR3 is made up of 12 amino acids. The germline V gene has CDR1 SGHAT and CDR2 FQNNGV. Trimming left V 3 bases short and J 4 bases short, with 6 bases between. The CDR3 here is CASSFLSETQYF. Written as DNA, the CDR3 is TGTGCCAGCAGCTTTTTGTCAGAGACCCAGTACTTC.